These T cell receptor beta chains were read from a single sample in a study of graft-versus-host responses after intestinal transplantation. Sequencing was performed with immunoSEQ multiplex PCR; in TCRdb, only in-frame clones are kept and a portion is missing. The sample has about 70,000 clones, approximately 94% seen once; the top ten hold around 0.57%. Their antigens remain unidentified. The source material was unstimulated CD8+ T cells sorted from spleen or lymph node cells, sampled before intestinal transplant. The receptors originated from a human donor who received an intestinal transplant. Each CDR3 is given with its conserved first and last residue. D genes are given only for firm matches. Part of the rows lack a size; the others show once, few, many or a class for expanded clones.

D,V,size,J,CDR3,DNA
.,TRBV15,.,TRBJ1-5,CATSTRRDRYSNQPQHF,TGTGCCACCAGCACCCGGAGGGACCGATATAGCAATCAGCCCCAGCATTTT
TRBD2,TRBV9,.,TRBJ2-7,CASSLAGGRDEQYF,TGTGCCAGCAGCTTAGCGGGAGGAAGAGACGAGCAGTACTTC
TRBD1,TRBV6-5,.,TRBJ1-1,CASSYGTGRGTEAFF,TGTGCCAGCAGTTACGGGACAGGGCGTGGGACTGAAGCTTTCTTT
.,TRBV13,.,TRBJ2-1,CASSLAYNEQFF,TGTGCCAGCAGCTTAGCCTACAATGAGCAGTTCTTC
.,TRBV13,.,TRBJ1-1,CASSWVEPMNTEAFF,TGTGCCAGCAGCTGGGTAGAACCTATGAACACTGAAGCTTTCTTT
.,TRBV5-1,.,TRBJ2-7,CASSLRRPSYEQYF,TGCGCCAGCAGCCTTCGACGGCCATCCTACGAGCAGTACTTC
.,TRBV18,.,TRBJ2-5,CASSPPQIETQYF,TGTGCCAGCTCACCACCTCAGATCGAGACCCAGTACTTC
.,TRBV4-1,.,TRBJ2-7,CASSQNGGDSYEQYF,TGCGCCAGCAGCCAAAACGGAGGGGACTCCTACGAGCAGTACTTC
.,TRBV7-9,.,TRBJ2-7,CASSLDRATYEQYF,TGTGCCAGCAGCTTAGACAGGGCGACCTACGAGCAGTACTTC
.,TRBV11-3,.,TRBJ2-1,CASSLGGDYNEQFF,TGTGCCAGCAGCTTAGGCGGGGACTACAATGAGCAGTTCTTC
.,TRBV15,.,TRBJ1-1,CATSRDLVEAFF,TGTGCCACCAGCAGAGATTTGGTAGAAGCTTTCTTT
TRBD1,TRBV9,.,TRBJ2-2,CATSVDGAGGNTGELFF,TGTGCCACCAGCGTAGACGGGGCAGGGGGGAACACCGGGGAGCTGTTTTTT
TRBD2,TRBV30,.,TRBJ2-1,CAWIISGTYNEQFF,TGTGCCTGGATTATTAGCGGGACCTACAATGAGCAGTTCTTC
.,TRBV7-6,.,TRBJ1-1,CASSLDAAGNTEAFF,TGTGCCAGCAGCTTAGATGCGGCAGGGAACACTGAAGCTTTCTTT
.,TRBV2,.,TRBJ2-2,CASSDTGELFF,TGTGCCAGCAGTGACACCGGGGAGCTGTTTTTT
TRBD2,TRBV19,.,TRBJ2-3,CARHSGRISTDTQYF,TGTGCCCGGCATAGCGGGAGGATAAGCACAGATACGCAGTATTTT
.,TRBV4-1,.,TRBJ1-6,CASSQAGTHNSPLHF,TGCGCCAGCAGCCAAGCCGGGACGCATAATTCACCCCTCCACTTT
TRBD2,TRBV5-4,.,TRBJ2-7,CASSAGTSGSFFPYEQYF,TGTGCCAGCAGCGCTGGGACTAGCGGGAGTTTTTTCCCCTACGAGCAGTACTTC
.,TRBV29-1,.,TRBJ1-1,CSVEGQGDQEAFF,TGCAGCGTTGAAGGACAAGGGGACCAAGAAGCTTTCTTT
.,TRBV25-1,.,TRBJ2-7,CASSDGGLYEQYF,TGTGCCAGCAGTGACGGGGGACTCTACGAGCAGTACTTC
.,TRBV15,.,TRBJ1-3,CATSRDEGQVGNTIYF,TGTGCCACCAGCAGAGATGAGGGGCAGGTTGGAAACACCATATATTTT
.,TRBV23-1,.,TRBJ1-1,CASSQSRFVRGIGDTEAFF,TGCGCCAGCAGTCAATCCCGGTTCGTTCGGGGGATAGGTGACACTGAAGCTTTCTTT
.,TRBV5-1,.,TRBJ2-7,CASSLETRPLYEQYF,TGCGCCAGCAGCTTGGAGACCAGGCCTCTCTACGAGCAGTACTTC
TRBD2,TRBV5-1,.,TRBJ2-7,CASRLTSSGFYEQYF,TGCGCCAGCAGATTGACGTCTAGCGGCTTCTACGAGCAGTACTTC
.,TRBV19,.,TRBJ1-1,CASSIPPTENTEAFF,TGTGCCAGTAGTATTCCCCCTACTGAGAACACTGAAGCTTTCTTT
.,TRBV27,.,TRBJ2-7,CASSWDNEQYF,TGTGCCAGCAGTTGGGACAACGAGCAGTACTTC
TRBD2,TRBV5-4,.,TRBJ2-3,CASSQGLAGATDTQYF,TGTGCCAGCAGCCAGGGACTAGCGGGTGCAACAGATACGCAGTATTTT
.,TRBV10-2,.,TRBJ2-1,CASGGYNEQFF,TGCGCCAGCGGCGGATACAATGAGCAGTTCTTC
.,TRBV9,.,TRBJ2-1,CASSGRDSLNEQFF,TGTGCCAGCAGCGGACGGGACTCTCTAAATGAGCAGTTCTTC
.,TRBV10-3,.,TRBJ2-7,CAISESSRNSYEQYF,TGTGCCATCAGTGAGTCATCTAGGAACTCCTACGAGCAGTACTTC
TRBD2,TRBV19,.,TRBJ2-1,CASSPKRETYNEQFF,TGTGCCAGTAGCCCCAAGCGGGAAACCTACAATGAGCAGTTCTTC
.,TRBV6-6,.,TRBJ2-2,CASRAGTGELFF,TGTGCCAGCCGGGCGGGCACCGGGGAGCTGTTTTTT
.,TRBV27,.,TRBJ2-5,CASSLGQQETQYF,TGTGCCAGCAGTTTAGGACAGCAAGAGACCCAGTACTTC
.,TRBV7-7,.,TRBJ2-7,CAVPNEESSYEQYF,TGTGCCGTGCCTAACGAGGAGAGCTCCTACGAGCAGTACTTC
TRBD2,TRBV6-4,.,TRBJ2-1,CASSDSLAGENNEQFF,TGTGCCAGCAGTGACTCCTTAGCGGGAGAGAACAATGAGCAGTTCTTC
.,TRBV19,.,TRBJ1-1,CASRPGVADTEAFF,TGTGCCAGTAGGCCGGGGGTTGCGGACACTGAAGCTTTCTTT
.,TRBV5-1,once,TRBJ2-7,CASSLGPPEEREIDEQYF,TGCGCCAGCAGCTTAGGTCCCCCCGAGGAACGGGAGATAGACGAGCAGTACTTC
.,TRBV7-8,.,TRBJ2-7,CASSSANYEQYF,TGTGCCAGCAGCAGCGCGAATTACGAGCAGTACTTC
.,TRBV27,.,TRBJ2-7,CASSLDYYSYEQYF,TGTGCCAGCAGTTTAGATTATTACTCCTACGAGCAGTACTTC
TRBD1,TRBV7-9,.,TRBJ1-2,CASSSPDRGPHYGYTF,TGTGCCAGCAGCTCTCCCGACAGGGGGCCCCACTATGGCTACACCTTC
.,TRBV27,.,TRBJ1-5,CASSLSSGSNQPQHF,TGTGCCAGCAGTTTATCGAGTGGCAGCAATCAGCCCCAGCATTTT
TRBD1,TRBV15,once,TRBJ2-3,CATSMTGQGTDTQYF,TGTGCCACCAGCATGACGGGACAGGGCACAGATACGCAGTATTTT
.,TRBV28,.,TRBJ2-3,CASRGPDSTDTQYF,TGTGCCAGCAGGGGCCCGGACTCTACAGATACGCAGTATTTT
.,TRBV30,.,TRBJ2-7,CAWSVRAGGSYEQYF,TGTGCCTGGAGTGTCCGGGCAGGGGGGTCCTACGAGCAGTACTTC
.,TRBV27,.,TRBJ2-7,CASSQSGSSSYEQYF,TGTGCCAGCAGTCAGTCCGGGTCTAGCTCCTACGAGCAGTACTTC
.,TRBV28,.,TRBJ2-1,CASTYPQGYNEQFF,TGTGCCAGCACTTACCCACAGGGCTACAATGAGCAGTTCTTC
TRBD2,TRBV9,.,TRBJ2-1,CASSPAGEVYNEQFF,TGTGCCAGCAGCCCAGCGGGGGAGGTCTACAATGAGCAGTTCTTC
.,TRBV1,.,TRBJ2-1,CTHPGLAGFSYNEQFF,TGCACCCACCCCGGGCTAGCGGGGTTCTCCTACAATGAGCAGTTCTTC
.,TRBV7-6,.,TRBJ2-1,CASSPTLGTAPYNEQFF,TGTGCCAGCAGCCCGACCCTAGGGACTGCCCCCTACAATGAGCAGTTCTTC
.,TRBV19,.,TRBJ2-1,CASSIEEQRSYNEQFF,TGTGCCAGTAGTATAGAAGAACAGAGGTCCTACAATGAGCAGTTCTTC
.,TRBV5-4,.,TRBJ2-7,CASSPDHNSYEQYF,TGTGCCAGCAGCCCGGACCATAATTCCTACGAGCAGTACTTC
.,TRBV7-6,.,TRBJ1-3,CASSSLGDTIYF,TGTGCCAGCAGCTCTCTGGGGGACACCATATATTTT
TRBD2,TRBV2,once,TRBJ2-3,CASSPGLDKTDTQYF,TGTGCCAGCAGCCCCGGACTAGACAAAACAGATACGCAGTATTTT
.,TRBV28,.,TRBJ2-1,CASRHIRGTNEQFF,TGTGCCAGCAGGCACATCCGAGGAACCAATGAGCAGTTCTTC
.,TRBV2,.,TRBJ2-1,CASSTGTPSSYNEQFF,TGTGCCAGCAGTACCGGGACTCCGAGCTCCTACAATGAGCAGTTCTTC
.,TRBV7-2,.,TRBJ2-1,CASSLVWGVVNEQFF,TGTGCCAGCAGCTTAGTGTGGGGGGTCGTCAATGAGCAGTTCTTC
TRBD2,TRBV29-1,.,TRBJ2-1,CSVEEDSSGRGDEQFF,TGCAGCGTTGAAGAAGATTCTAGCGGGAGGGGTGATGAGCAGTTCTTC
TRBD1,TRBV6-5,once,TRBJ2-7,CASSLSDRGAYEQYF,TGTGCCAGCAGTTTATCCGACAGGGGCGCTTACGAGCAGTACTTC
.,TRBV5-1,.,TRBJ2-1,CASSEGGEQFF,TGCGCCAGCAGCGAAGGGGGTGAGCAGTTCTTC
.,TRBV6-5,.,TRBJ2-1,CASSYGDKYNEQFF,TGTGCCAGCAGTTACGGGGACAAGTACAATGAGCAGTTCTTC